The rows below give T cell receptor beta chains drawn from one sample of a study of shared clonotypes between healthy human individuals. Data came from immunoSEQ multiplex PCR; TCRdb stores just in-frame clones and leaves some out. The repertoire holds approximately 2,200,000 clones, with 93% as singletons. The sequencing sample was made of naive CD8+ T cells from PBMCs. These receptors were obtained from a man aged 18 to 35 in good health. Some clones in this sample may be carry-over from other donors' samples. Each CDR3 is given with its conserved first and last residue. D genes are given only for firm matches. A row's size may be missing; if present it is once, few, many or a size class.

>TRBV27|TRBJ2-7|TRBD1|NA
CASSSGQGFYEQYF
TGTGCCAGCAGTTCAGGACAGGGTTTCTACGAGCAGTACTTC
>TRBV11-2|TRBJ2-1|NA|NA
CASRGTNNEQFF
TGTGCCAGCAGAGGGACCAACAATGAGCAGTTCTTC
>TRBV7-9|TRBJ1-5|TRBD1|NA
CASSLRDRDQPQHF
TGTGCCAGCAGCTTACGGGACAGGGATCAGCCCCAGCATTTT
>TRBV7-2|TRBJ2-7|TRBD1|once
CASSNRDRVYEQYF
TGTGCCAGCAGCAACCGGGACAGGGTCTACGAGCAGTACTTC
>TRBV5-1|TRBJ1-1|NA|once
CASSITRTVNTEAFF
TGCGCCAGCAGCATCACTAGGACGGTGAACACTGAAGCTTTCTTT
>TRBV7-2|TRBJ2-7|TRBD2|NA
CASSLGGLAGGTYEQYF
TGTGCCAGCAGCTTAGGGGGACTAGCGGGAGGAACCTACGAGCAGTACTTC
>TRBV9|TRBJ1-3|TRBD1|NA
CASSVGQGAKGNTIYF
TGTGCCAGCAGCGTCGGACAGGGGGCAAAAGGAAACACCATATATTTT
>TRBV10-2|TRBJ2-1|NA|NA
CASSLTRFSSYNEQFF
TGCGCCAGCAGTTTAACCCGATTCAGCTCCTACAATGAGCAGTTCTTC
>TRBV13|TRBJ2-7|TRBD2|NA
CASSFGTSGSTTYEQYF
TGTGCCAGCAGCTTTGGGACTAGCGGGTCTACCACCTACGAGCAGTACTTC
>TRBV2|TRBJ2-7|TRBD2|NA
CASSPGTSGRPPTYEQYF
TGTGCCAGCAGCCCTGGGACTAGCGGGAGGCCCCCAACCTACGAGCAGTACTTC
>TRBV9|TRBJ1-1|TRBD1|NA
CASSVSETGGAGAFF
TGTGCCAGCAGCGTAAGCGAGACAGGGGGCGCAGGGGCTTTCTTT
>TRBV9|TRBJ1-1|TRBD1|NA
CASSGGQGHTEAFF
TGTGCCAGCAGCGGGGGACAGGGGCACACTGAAGCTTTCTTT
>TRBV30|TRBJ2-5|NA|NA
CAWRLVGETQYF
TGTGCCTGGCGGCTGGTAGGAGAGACCCAGTACTTC
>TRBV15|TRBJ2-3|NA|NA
CATSRVDDGTDTQYF
TGTGCCACCAGCAGAGTTGACGACGGCACAGATACGCAGTATTTT
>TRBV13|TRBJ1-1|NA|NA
CASSYATGTQPRHTEAFF
TGTGCCAGCAGCTACGCGACCGGGACGCAACCTCGGCACACTGAAGCTTTCTTT
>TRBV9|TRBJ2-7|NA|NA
CASSVGGGPPQYF
TGTGCCAGCAGCGTAGGCGGTGGTCCACCGCAGTACTTC
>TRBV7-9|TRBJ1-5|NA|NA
CASSFEEDQPQHF
TGTGCCAGCAGCTTCGAGGAGGATCAGCCCCAGCATTTT
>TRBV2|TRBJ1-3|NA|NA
CASSFPQGNKAAPGNTIYF
TGTGCCAGCAGTTTTCCCCAGGGGAATAAGGCTGCCCCTGGAAACACCATATATTTT
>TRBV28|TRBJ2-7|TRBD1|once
CASGSDRGPLRYEQYF
TGTGCCAGCGGGTCTGACAGGGGCCCTCTCCGATACGAGCAGTACTTC
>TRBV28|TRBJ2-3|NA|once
CASSSARDKTDTQYF
TGTGCCAGCAGTTCGGCCCGGGACAAAACAGATACGCAGTATTTT
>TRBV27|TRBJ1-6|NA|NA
CASRSLGGSPLHF
TGTGCCAGCAGGAGCCTGGGAGGGTCACCCCTCCACTTT
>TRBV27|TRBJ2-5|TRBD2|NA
CASSLASGRGETQYF
TGTGCCAGCAGCCTGGCTAGCGGGAGGGGGGAGACCCAGTACTTC
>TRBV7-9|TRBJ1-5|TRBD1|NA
CASSLGGQNNQPQHF
TGTGCCAGCAGCTTAGGGGGACAGAACAATCAGCCCCAGCATTTT
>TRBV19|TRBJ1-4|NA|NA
CASSMQGLREKLFF
TGTGCCAGTAGTATGCAGGGTTTGCGCGAAAAACTGTTTTTT
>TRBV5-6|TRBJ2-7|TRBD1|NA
CASSPRDRGPYEQYF
TGTGCCAGCAGCCCTAGGGACAGGGGGCCATACGAGCAGTACTTC
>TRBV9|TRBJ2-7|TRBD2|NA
CASSPGTRMYEQYF
TGTGCCAGCAGCCCGGGGACTAGGATGTACGAGCAGTACTTC
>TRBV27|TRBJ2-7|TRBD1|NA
CASSLQGASYEQYF
TGTGCCAGCAGTTTGCAGGGGGCCTCCTACGAGCAGTACTTC
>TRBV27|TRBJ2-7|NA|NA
CASSPLDSREQYF
TGTGCCAGCAGTCCGTTGGACAGTCGTGAGCAGTACTTC
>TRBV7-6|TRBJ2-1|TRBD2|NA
CASSARTSGPYNEQFF
TGTGCCAGCAGCGCACGGACTAGCGGGCCGTACAATGAGCAGTTCTTC
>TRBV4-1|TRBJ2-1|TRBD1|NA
CASGSDRGPYNEQFF
TGCGCCAGCGGGTCGGACAGGGGGCCCTACAATGAGCAGTTCTTC
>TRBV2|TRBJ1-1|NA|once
CASSPQNENTEAFF
TGTGCCAGCAGTCCCCAGAACGAGAACACTGAAGCTTTCTTT
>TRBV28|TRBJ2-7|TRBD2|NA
CASRTGGSSYEQYF
TGTGCCAGCAGAACAGGCGGGAGCTCCTACGAGCAGTACTTC
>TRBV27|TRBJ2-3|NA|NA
CASAFSSTDTQYF
TGTGCCAGCGCGTTTTCTAGCACAGATACGCAGTATTTT
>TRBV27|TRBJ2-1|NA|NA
CASSWYKGDYNEQFF
TGTGCCAGCAGTTGGTATAAGGGTGACTACAATGAGCAGTTCTTC
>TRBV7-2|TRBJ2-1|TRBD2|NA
CASSLYGTSGRYNEQFF
TGTGCCAGCAGCTTATATGGGACTAGCGGGAGGTACAATGAGCAGTTCTTC
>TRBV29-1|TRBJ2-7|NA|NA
CSVEGDLMGQTVSQTYEQYF
TGCAGCGTTGAAGGGGATTTAATGGGACAAACTGTAAGCCAAACCTACGAGCAGTACTTC
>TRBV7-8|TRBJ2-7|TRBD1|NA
CASSSDRGVYEQYF
TGTGCCAGCAGCTCGGACAGGGGAGTCTACGAGCAGTACTTC
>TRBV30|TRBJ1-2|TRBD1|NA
CAWSGRDRTYGYTF
TGTGCCTGGAGTGGAAGGGACAGGACCTATGGCTACACCTTC
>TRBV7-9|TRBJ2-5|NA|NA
CASSSPPTQYF
TGTGCCAGCAGCTCCCCCCCCACCCAGTACTTC
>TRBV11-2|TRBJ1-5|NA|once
CASSWTLNQPQHF
TGTGCCAGCAGCTGGACCCTAAATCAGCCCCAGCATTTT
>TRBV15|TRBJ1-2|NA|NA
CATSRDRHALPRGYTF
TGTGCCACCAGCAGAGATCGGCATGCGTTGCCACGGGGCTACACCTTC
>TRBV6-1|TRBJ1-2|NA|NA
CASSEVHGYGYTF
TGTGCCAGCAGTGAAGTTCACGGGTATGGCTACACCTTC
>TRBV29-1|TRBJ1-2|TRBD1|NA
CSSLGGQGGYTF
TGCAGCTCCCTTGGGGGACAGGGTGGCTACACCTTC
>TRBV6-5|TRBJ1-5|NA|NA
CASSSGPNQPQHF
TGTGCCAGCAGTTCCGGGCCCAATCAGCCCCAGCATTTT
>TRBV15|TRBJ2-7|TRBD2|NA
CATSSPGLAYEQYF
TGTGCCACCAGCAGTCCGGGACTAGCCTACGAGCAGTACTTC
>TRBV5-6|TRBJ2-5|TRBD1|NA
CASSLGGQEETQYF
TGTGCCAGCAGCTTGGGGGGACAGGAAGAGACCCAGTACTTC
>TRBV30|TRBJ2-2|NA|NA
CAYNRDYTGELFF
TGTGCCTACAACAGGGACTACACCGGGGAGCTGTTTTTT
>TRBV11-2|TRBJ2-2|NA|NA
CASSPRAPNTGELFF
TGTGCCAGCAGCCCGAGGGCCCCGAACACCGGGGAGCTGTTTTTT
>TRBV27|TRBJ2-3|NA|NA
CASSRKPITGDTQYF
TGTGCCAGCAGTCGCAAACCGATTACAGGGGATACGCAGTATTTT
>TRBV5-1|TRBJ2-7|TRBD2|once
CASSVPLEREIEQYF
TGCGCCAGCAGCGTACCTCTAGAGCGGGAAATCGAGCAGTACTTC
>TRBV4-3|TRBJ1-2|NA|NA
CASSQEMVSGYGYTF
TGCGCCAGCAGCCAAGAAATGGTTTCAGGGTATGGCTACACCTTC
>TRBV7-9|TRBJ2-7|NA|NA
CASSHRDRSTYEQYF
TGTGCCAGCAGCCACCGGGACCGATCGACCTACGAGCAGTACTTC
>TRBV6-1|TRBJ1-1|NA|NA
CASSESVPTKNTEAFF
TGTGCCAGCAGTGAAAGTGTCCCGACAAAGAACACTGAAGCTTTCTTT
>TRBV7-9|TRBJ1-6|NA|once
CASSLVGNSPLHF
TGTGCCAGCAGCTTAGTTGGAAATTCACCCCTCCACTTT
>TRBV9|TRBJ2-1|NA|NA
CASSVEPTGNIYEQFF
TGTGCCAGCAGCGTAGAGCCCACCGGTAATATCTATGAGCAGTTCTTC